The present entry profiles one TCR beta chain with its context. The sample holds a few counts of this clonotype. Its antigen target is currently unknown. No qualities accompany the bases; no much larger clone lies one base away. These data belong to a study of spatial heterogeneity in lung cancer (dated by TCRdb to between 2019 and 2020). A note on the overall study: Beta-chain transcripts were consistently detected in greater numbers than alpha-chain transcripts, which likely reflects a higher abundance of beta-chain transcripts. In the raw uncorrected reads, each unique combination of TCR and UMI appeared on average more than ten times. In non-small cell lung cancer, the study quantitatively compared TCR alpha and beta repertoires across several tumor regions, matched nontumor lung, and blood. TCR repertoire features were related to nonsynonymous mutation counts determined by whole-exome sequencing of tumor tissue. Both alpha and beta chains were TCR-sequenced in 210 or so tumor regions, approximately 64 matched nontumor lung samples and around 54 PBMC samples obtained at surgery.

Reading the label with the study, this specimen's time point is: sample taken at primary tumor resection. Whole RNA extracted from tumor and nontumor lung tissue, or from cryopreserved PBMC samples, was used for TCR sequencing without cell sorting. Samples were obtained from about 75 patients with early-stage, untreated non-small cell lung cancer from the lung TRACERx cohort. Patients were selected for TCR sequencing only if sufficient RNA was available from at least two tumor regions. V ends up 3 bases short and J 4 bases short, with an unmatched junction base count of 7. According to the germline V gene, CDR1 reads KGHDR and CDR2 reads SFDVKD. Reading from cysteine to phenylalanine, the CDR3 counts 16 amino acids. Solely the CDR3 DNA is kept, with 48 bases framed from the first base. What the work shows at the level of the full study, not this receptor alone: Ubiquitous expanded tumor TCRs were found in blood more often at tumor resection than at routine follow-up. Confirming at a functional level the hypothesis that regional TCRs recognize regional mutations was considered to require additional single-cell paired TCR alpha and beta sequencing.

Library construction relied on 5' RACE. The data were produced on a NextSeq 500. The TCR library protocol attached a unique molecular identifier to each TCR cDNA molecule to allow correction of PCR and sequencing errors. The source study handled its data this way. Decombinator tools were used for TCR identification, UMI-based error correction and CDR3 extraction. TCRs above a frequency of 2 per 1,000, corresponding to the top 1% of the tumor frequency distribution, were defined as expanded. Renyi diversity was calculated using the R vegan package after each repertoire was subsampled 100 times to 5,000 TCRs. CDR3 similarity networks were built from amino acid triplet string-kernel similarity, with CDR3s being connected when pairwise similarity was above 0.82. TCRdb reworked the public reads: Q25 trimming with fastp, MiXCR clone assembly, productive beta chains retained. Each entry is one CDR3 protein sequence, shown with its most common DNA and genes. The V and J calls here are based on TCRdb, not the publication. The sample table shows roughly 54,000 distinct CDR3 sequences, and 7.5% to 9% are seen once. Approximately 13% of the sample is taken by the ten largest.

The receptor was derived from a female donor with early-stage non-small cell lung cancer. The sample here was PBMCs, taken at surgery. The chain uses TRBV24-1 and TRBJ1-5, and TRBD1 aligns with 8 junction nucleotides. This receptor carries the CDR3 CATSDGRTGWNQPQHF. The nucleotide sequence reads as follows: TGTGCCACCAGTGATGGTCGGACAGGGTGGAATCAGCCCCAGCATTTT.